What follows are 30 T cell receptor beta chains derived from one specimen sequenced in a study of cytotoxic CD8 clonotypes in ibrutinib-treated CLL. The method was immunoSEQ multiplex PCR; TCRdb's version includes in-frame clones alone and lacks a portion of them. The repertoire holds tens of thousands of clones, around 74% seen once, with 45% to 60% in the top ten. Sequenced here: PBMCs, sampled at disease progression, from a patient treated with ibrutinib. These receptors were obtained from a human donor with chronic lymphocytic leukemia.

V gene TRBV30 combines with J gene TRBJ1-2; D remains ambiguous. V lost 3 bases and J lost 4, with 12 bases in between. The germline V gene encodes CDR1 GTSNPN and CDR2 SVGIG (reference sequence). The CDR3 totals 13 residues. The CDR3 region is CAWRPGVGYGYTF. CDR3 nucleotides: TGTGCCTGGAGACCGGGCGTCGGCTATGGCTACACCTTC.

This chain links TRBV2 with TRBJ2-3; no clear D gene. Per the germline V gene, CDR1 is SNHLY and CDR2 is FYNNEI. The CDR3 is 14 amino acids. V was trimmed by 3 bases and J by 1 base, leaving 8 bases between them. The CDR3 here is CASSDSSRTDTQYF. The DNA for the CDR3 is TGTGCCAGCAGTGACAGTTCGCGCACAGATACGCAGTATTTT.

The rearrangement uses TRBV29-1 and TRBJ1-2, with 9 positions matching TRBD1. The CDR3 loop spans 13 amino acids. J gave up 4 bases and V 5 bases, and 5 bases lay outside the gene matches. CDR1 and CDR2 from the germline V gene are SQVTM and ANQGSEA. As DNA, the CDR3 is TGCAGCGTTACTCCGGGACAGGGCTATGGCTACACCTTC. This codes for CSVTPGQGYGYTF.

The chain carries TRBV4-1 and TRBJ2-6, with TRBD1 as a possible D gene (6 bases). There are 18 residues in the CDR3. Germline V CDR1 and CDR2: MGHRA, YSYEKL. Trimming removed 0 bases at V and 0 bases at J, with 12 bases between. The CDR3 here is CASSQDGQGSSGANVLTF. Written as DNA, the CDR3 is TGCGCCAGCAGCCAAGACGGGCAGGGGAGCTCTGGGGCCAACGTCCTGACTTTC.

The V gene is TRBV2, the J gene TRBJ2-7; TRBD2 is a possible D gene (6 bases). The CDR3 is 11 residues long. Looked up from germline, CDR1 is SNHLY and CDR2 is FYNNEI. V was trimmed by 6 bases and J by 6 bases, leaving 9 bases between them. The CDR3 reads CASRVGGEQYF. The CDR3 coding sequence is TGTGCCAGCAGGGTGGGGGGCGAGCAGTACTTC.

This clone was counted a single time. V is TRBV6-1 and J is TRBJ1-1; TRBD1 matches 7 bases. The CDR3 consists of 14 residues. Per the germline V gene, CDR1 is MNHNS and CDR2 is SASEGT. Trimming cost V 6 bases and J 5 bases; bases outside gene matches: 9. The CDR3 nucleotides are TGTGCCAGCAGGGGACAGAGCTTCGGAACTGAAGCTTTCTTT. Translated, it gives CASRGQSFGTEAFF.

In its sample, this clone was seen a few times. The chain employs TRBV4-2 and TRBJ1-2; weak D call: TRBD1 (5 bases). With 0 bases removed from V and 4 bases from J, the gap between germline ends came to 9 bases. The CDR3 length is 14 residues. The germline gives CDR1 LGHNA, CDR2 YNFKEQ. The CDR3 DNA is TGTGCCAGCAGCCAAGAACGACAGTTCTATGGCTACACCTTC. This sequence encodes CASSQERQFYGYTF.

CDR3 protein: CASSTGQRFGISEQFF. The CDR3 DNA reads as TGTGCCAGCAGCACGGGACAGAGGTTTGGGATTAGTGAGCAGTTCTTC. The chain recombines TRBV7-8 with TRBJ2-1; TRBD1 matches 7 bases. Per germline, CDR1 SGHVS and CDR2 FQNEAQ. Trimming removed 5 bases from V and 9 bases from J; junction bases left unmatched: 16. This CDR3 has 16 amino acids.

The chain recombines TRBV13 with TRBJ2-1; either TRBD1 or TRBD2 may fit D (6 bases each). The CDR3 has 13 amino acids. Germline V CDR1 and CDR2: PRHDT, FYEKMQ (reference sequence). V was trimmed by 2 bases and J by 9 bases, leaving 11 bases between them. CDR3 amino acids: CASSLRRGAEQFF. The CDR3 coding sequence is TGTGCCAGCAGCTTAAGAAGGGGGGCTGAGCAGTTCTTC.

The chain combines TRBV9 with TRBJ2-3; 11 bases are shared with TRBD1. V was pared by 4 bases and J by 6 bases, with 4 bases of the junction left unmatched. CDR1 and CDR2 (germline): SGDLS, YYNGEE. This CDR3 is 14 amino acids long. The CDR3 region has the DNA TGTGCCAGCAGCCCCGGACAGGGGGCCGATACGCAGTATTTT. Translation gives CASSPGQGADTQYF.

J is TRBJ2-7 and V is TRBV25-1; no firm D call. CDR1 and CDR2 (germline): MGHDK, SYGVNS. V was cut by 4 bases and J by 3 bases, with 4 bases left in between. This CDR3 has 11 amino acids. The CDR3 spells CASSGHYEQYF. The CDR3 nucleotides are TGTGCCAGCAGTGGCCACTACGAGCAGTACTTC.

V and J are TRBV27 and TRBJ1-1; D call uncertain. CDR3 length equals 13 residues. CDR1 MNHEY and CDR2 SMNVEV come from the germline V gene (reference sequence). V was clipped by 5 bases and J by 4 bases, with 11 bases between them. DNA of the CDR3: TGTGCCAGCAGTCTGGGTCGGTCCACTGAAGCTTTCTTT. It yields the protein CASSLGRSTEAFF.

The chain combines TRBV7-9 with TRBJ1-1, with D uncertain. Deletions cut 5 bases from V and 1 base from J, with 11 bases between. The length of the CDR3 is 14 residues. Germline values: CDR1 SEHNR, CDR2 FQNEAQ (reference sequence). DNA for the CDR3: TGTGCCAGCAGCCTGGGTGGACCGAACACTGAAGCTTTCTTT. As protein: CASSLGGPNTEAFF.

The CDR3 region is CASSFYGTEAFF. The CDR3 DNA reads as TGCGCCAGCAGCTTTTATGGCACTGAAGCTTTCTTT. This chain links TRBV5-1 with TRBJ1-1; D is undetermined. This CDR3 spans 12 amino acids. Between the trimmed V and J ends, which lost 2 bases and 4 bases, there was a span of 6 bases. Germline CDR1 is SGHRS and CDR2 is YFSETQ.

The chain joins TRBV30 to TRBJ1-1; TRBD1 is a possible D gene (6 bases). Between the trimmed V and J ends, which lost 1 base and 0 bases, there was a span of 15 bases. CDR1 and CDR2 from the germline V gene are GTSNPN and SVGIG (reference sequence). This CDR3 is 16 amino acids long. The CDR3 here is CAWSEGRGFMNTEAFF. CDR3 bases: TGTGCCTGGAGTGAGGGCAGGGGATTTATGAACACTGAAGCTTTCTTT. The complete variable domain, with remaining parts taken from reference TRBV30 and TRBJ1-1, reads SQTIHQWPATLVQPVGSPLSLECTVEGTSNPNLYWYRQAAGRGLQLLFYSVGIGQISSEVPQNLSASRPQDRQFILSSKKLLLSDSGFYLCAWSEGRGFMNTEAFFGQGTRLTVV.

The chain links TRBV5-4 to TRBJ1-1; 9 nucleotides match TRBD1. Germline CDR1 is SGHNT and CDR2 is YYREEE (reference sequence). J lost 5 bases, V lost 0 bases, and 5 bases had no gene match. CDR3 length: 15 amino acids. Here the CDR3 DNA reads TGTGCCAGCAGCTTGGGGGACAGGGAGGGGACTGAAGCTTTCTTT. This codes for CASSLGDREGTEAFF. The variable domain in full, with the rest retrieved from reference TRBV5-4 and TRBJ1-1, is ETGVTQSPTHLIKTRGQQVTLRCSSQSGHNTVSWYQQALGQGPQFIFQYYREEENGRGNFPPRFSGLQFPNYSSELNVNALELDDSALYLCASSLGDREGTEAFFGQGTRLTVV.

This clone was detected only a few times. V and J are TRBV6-5 and TRBJ2-7; 9 bases line up with TRBD1. CDR1 is MNHEY and CDR2 is SVGAGI in the germline V gene. J gave up 2 bases and V 6 bases, and 5 bases lay outside the gene matches. This CDR3 has 14 residues. CDR3 sequence: CASSSGTGPYEQYF. CDR3 sequence (DNA): TGTGCCAGCAGCTCCGGGACAGGGCCCTACGAGCAGTACTTC.

This clone showed up just a few times. The V and J genes are TRBV18 and TRBJ1-1, with TRBD1 matching 7 bases. CDR1 KGHSH and CDR2 LQKENI come from the germline V gene. The CDR3 has 16 amino acids. With 4 bases clipped from V and 0 bases from J, the junction kept 8 bases outside the gene matches. CDR3 sequence: CASSQNTGDMNTEAFF. The CDR3 DNA sequence: TGTGCCAGCTCACAGAATACAGGGGACATGAACACTGAAGCTTTCTTT.

CDR3 bases: TGCAGCGTTGTCGTGAGTAACTATGGCTACACCTTC. Encoded protein: CSVVVSNYGYTF. The chain employs TRBV29-1 and TRBJ1-2; no clear D gene. Deletions cut 4 bases from V and 1 base from J, with 7 bases between. The CDR3 spans 12 residues. The germline V gene has CDR1 SQVTM and CDR2 ANQGSEA.

The gene calls are TRBV5-1 and TRBJ2-1, with 7 nucleotides matching TRBD2. This CDR3 has 14 residues. Losses at the gene ends were 1 base for V and 10 bases for J; bases not matched to a gene: 8. The germline CDR1 and CDR2 sequences are SGHRS and YFSETQ. CDR3: CASSLSSGGREQFF. The CDR3 nucleotides are TGCGCCAGCAGCTTGTCGTCGGGAGGCAGGGAGCAGTTCTTC.

This chain connects TRBV6-5 to TRBJ1-5; TRBD1 matches 9 bases. CDR1 and CDR2 from the germline V gene are MNHEY and SVGAGI. The CDR3 loop spans 15 amino acids. V was clipped by 5 bases and J by 1 base; unmatched bases: 3. The CDR3 coding sequence is TGTGCCAGCAGTGGAGGGACAGGGAGCAATCAGCCCCAGCATTTT. Translation: CASSGGTGSNQPQHF.

The sample holds a few counts of this clone. This chain links TRBV29-1 with TRBJ1-2; 7 nucleotides match TRBD1. Germline assignment: CDR1 SQVTM and CDR2 ANQGSEA. Trimming cost V 6 bases and J 4 bases; bases outside gene matches: 11. There are 14 residues in the CDR3. The CDR3 protein is CSVVRVRDSYGYTF. The CDR3, as DNA: TGCAGCGTAGTAAGGGTCCGGGACAGCTATGGCTACACCTTC.

This sequence joins TRBV29-1 and TRBJ1-1; TRBD1 matches 9 bases. The CDR3 length is 13 residues. Per germline, CDR1 SQVTM and CDR2 ANQGSEA. Trimming cost V 5 bases and J 2 bases; bases outside gene matches: 3. DNA for the CDR3: TGCAGCGTTTACAGGGGGCTCAACACTGAAGCTTTCTTT. This encodes CSVYRGLNTEAFF.

This chain joins TRBV4-3 and TRBJ2-7; D is unclear. Germline-derived CDR1 and CDR2 are LGHNA and YSLEER. The CDR3 spans 15 residues. Trimming stripped 0 bases from V and 0 bases from J, with 9 bases between. The CDR3 here is CASSQDIGHSYEQYF. The CDR3 nucleotides are TGCGCCAGCAGCCAAGATATCGGCCACTCCTACGAGCAGTACTTC.

The CDR3 DNA is TGTGCCAGCTACCGGGATAGACAGGGCACTGAAGCTTTCTTT. As protein: CASYRDRQGTEAFF. V usage is TRBV18 and J usage is TRBJ1-1; 7 positions match TRBD1. The germline CDR1 and CDR2 sequences are KGHSH and LQKENI. The CDR3 length is 14 residues. The V gene end was trimmed by 7 bases and the J gene end by 4 bases; junction bases not matched to a gene: 9.

This chain connects TRBV18 to TRBJ1-3; possible D gene TRBD1, 5 bases. V shed 2 bases and J shed 0 bases, with 11 bases lying between them. The CDR3 has 16 amino acids. Germline values: CDR1 KGHSH, CDR2 LQKENI. The CDR3 DNA sequence: TGTGCCAGCTCACCAATAAGGGGACTCTCTGGAAACACCATATATTTT. Translating it yields CASSPIRGLSGNTIYF.

This rearrangement joins TRBV27 to TRBJ2-4, with D possibly being TRBD2 (6 bases). Deletions cut 6 bases from V and 0 bases from J, with 12 bases between. The CDR3 has 15 amino acids. CDR1 is MNHEY, CDR2 SMNVEV, per germline (reference sequence). CDR3 protein: CASSSGLLAKNIQYF. As DNA, the CDR3 is TGTGCCAGCAGCTCGGGACTTCTAGCCAAAAACATTCAGTACTTC.

This chain connects TRBV29-1 to TRBJ2-7; a weak D match, TRBD2 (7 bases). Germline CDR1 is SQVTM and CDR2 is ANQGSEA. Deletions cut 5 bases from V and 9 bases from J, with 17 bases between. The length of the CDR3 is 12 residues. The CDR3 sequence is CSVSNGGPVQYF. For the CDR3, the DNA is TGCAGCGTTAGTAACGGGGGGCCTGTGCAGTACTTC.

The chain carries TRBV20-1 and TRBJ2-1, with D perhaps TRBD1 (6 bases). Per germline, CDR1 DFQATT and CDR2 SNEGSKA (reference sequence). CDR3 length: 11 residues. The CDR3 loop reads CSLVLGAEQFF. In nucleotides, the CDR3 is TGCAGCCTAGTACTGGGGGCTGAGCAGTTCTTC.

This clone occurred a few times. The chain employs TRBV5-4 and TRBJ2-7; tentatively, D is TRBD1 (5 bases). Germline V gene data show CDR1 as SGHNT and CDR2 as YYREEE (reference sequence). V was trimmed by 4 bases and J by 3 bases, leaving 8 bases between them. The CDR3 has 12 residues. The chain's CDR3 is CASSMDNYEQYF. In nucleotides, the CDR3 is TGTGCCAGCAGCATGGACAACTACGAGCAGTACTTC.